Each of the 16 T cell receptor beta chains below was sequenced from the same sample in a study of blood T cell repertoires in COVID-19 (TCRdb year 2020). Library method: the immunoSEQ multiplex PCR assay. TCRdb obtained this table from immuneACCESS and retained in-frame rearrangements with V and J assigned. These tables miss some clones; where compared with another copy, unresolved V genes account for less than half of the shortfall, and the remainder is unexplained. The sample table lists 300,000 or so clones, around 90% of them with a count of one. The top ten clones comprise roughly 1.1% of the sample. The sample comprised PBMCs or T cells enriched from blood (not recorded which). These receptors were collected from a woman between 25 and 40 years old who had recovered from COVID-19.

This clone was seen once. Other DNA sequences of this sample code for an identical CDR3. The chain is built from TRBV10-3 and TRBJ2-7; 9 bases match TRBD1. Germline-derived CDR1 and CDR2 are ENHRY and SYGVKD. Losses at the gene ends were 5 bases for V and 2 bases for J; bases not matched to a gene: 4. The CDR3 is 14 amino acids. In DNA form, the CDR3 reads TGTGCCATCAGTTCCGGGACAGGGACCTACGAGCAGTACTTC. It yields the protein CAISSGTGTYEQYF.

This chain uses TRBV6-1 with TRBJ1-5; tentatively, D is TRBD1 (5 bases). The CDR3 loop spans 17 amino acids. The germline gives CDR1 MNHNS, CDR2 SASEGT. Between the trimmed V and J ends, which lost 4 bases and 0 bases, there was a span of 16 bases. CDR3 sequence: CASSGQTLGYSNQPQHF. The CDR3 DNA reads TGTGCCAGCAGTGGACAGACTCTGGGGTATAGCAATCAGCCCCAGCATTTT.

CDR3 amino acids: CASSFVGTGGGPLHF. The DNA of the CDR3 is TGTGCCAGCAGCTTCGTAGGGACAGGGGGAGGGCCCCTCCACTTT. V usage is TRBV13 and J usage is TRBJ1-6; the match to TRBD1 covers 11 bases. Germline trimming cut 3 bases from V and 13 bases from J; bases unmatched to any gene: 8. The V gene's germline CDR1 is PRHDT and CDR2 FYEKMQ (reference sequence). This CDR3 spans 15 amino acids.

With respect to this clone: This sample includes further DNA sequences coding for the same CDR3. The chain uses TRBV6-5 and TRBJ2-1; 13 nucleotides line up with TRBD2. Looked up from germline, CDR1 is MNHEY and CDR2 is SVGAGI. The J segment lost 6 bases and the V segment lost 6 bases, leaving 5 bases of the junction unmatched. The CDR3 sequence is 15 residues long. CDR3 sequence reads: CASSSGLAGFNEQFF. Here the CDR3 DNA reads TGTGCCAGCAGCTCGGGACTAGCGGGATTCAATGAGCAGTTCTTC.

The table lists this clone with a count of one. The rearrangement uses TRBV6-2 or TRBV6-3 and TRBJ2-1; TRBD2 matches 9 bases. CDR1 and CDR2 (germline): MNHEY, SVGEGT. This CDR3 has 15 amino acids. Unmatched junction bases numbered 7, after V lost 5 bases and J lost 5 bases. CDR3 sequence reads: CASSLSGSGNNEQFF. CDR3 in DNA: TGTGCCAGCAGTCTTAGCGGGAGCGGCAACAATGAGCAGTTCTTC.

The chain employs TRBV9 and TRBJ1-2, with D perhaps TRBD1 (6 bases). V dropped 3 bases and J dropped 0 bases, with 24 bases sitting between them. The CDR3 runs 19 residues. Germline lookup yields CDR1 SGDLS and CDR2 YYNGEE. In DNA, the CDR3 is TGTGCCAGCAGCGGAACAGGGTTCGAGCCCGGCGAGGCTAACTATGGCTACACCTTC. It specifies CASSGTGFEPGEANYGYTF.

The chain couples TRBV5-4 to TRBJ1-2; 8 bases line up with TRBD1. This CDR3 region has 13 residues. V shed 2 bases, J shed 7 bases, and the junction held 4 bases outside the gene matches. Germline V gene sequence: CDR1 SGHNT, CDR2 YYREEE (reference sequence). The CDR3 protein is CASSFETGGGYTF. CDR3 coding DNA: TGTGCCAGCAGCTTTGAAACAGGGGGTGGCTACACCTTC.

The chain joins TRBV4-1 to TRBJ2-1; 11 bases are shared with TRBD2. V shed 4 bases, J shed 5 bases, and the junction held 10 bases outside the gene matches. Per the germline V gene, CDR1 is MGHRA and CDR2 is YSYEKL. This CDR3 region has 17 residues. The CDR3 bases are TGCGCCAGCAGCCTGTTGGGGACTAGCGGACCTAACAATGAGCAGTTCTTC. It encodes CASSLLGTSGPNNEQFF.

The gene calls are TRBV6-5 and TRBJ2-7; tentatively, D is TRBD1 (6 bases). Germline-derived CDR1 and CDR2 are MNHEY and SVGAGI. The CDR3 length is 12 residues. Trimming stripped 6 bases from V and 6 bases from J, with 12 bases between. DNA for the CDR3: TGTGCCAGCAGACAGGAAGGGGGCGAGCAGTACTTC. It codes for CASRQEGGEQYF.

This clone was counted a single time. The rearrangement joins TRBV3-1 (or the pseudogene TRBV3-2) to TRBJ2-3; 13 nucleotides match TRBD2. Per the germline V gene, CDR1 is LGHDT and CDR2 is YNNKEL (reference sequence). The CDR3 extends over 14 amino acids. V dropped 3 bases and J dropped 14; count of bases not matched to a gene: 8. The CDR3 DNA is TGTGCCAGCAGCCATACCGGGACTAGCGGGATGTGGTATTTT. Translating it yields CASSHTGTSGMWYF.

This clone appeared a single time. The chain uses TRBV5-6 and TRBJ2-7; 9 bases agree with TRBD1. J gave up 1 base and V 7 bases, and 6 bases lay outside the gene matches. This CDR3 spans 14 amino acids. The V gene's germline CDR1 is SGHDT and CDR2 YYEEEE. The CDR3 nucleotides are TGTGCCAGCTCACCGGGGACAGGGTCCTACGAGCAGTACTTC. Encoded protein: CASSPGTGSYEQYF.

This clone was observed once. The rearrangement uses TRBV13 and TRBJ1-5; 9 bases align to TRBD1. Germline values: CDR1 PRHDT, CDR2 FYEKMQ (reference sequence). V was clipped by 0 bases and J by 6 bases; unmatched bases: 3. The CDR3 runs 15 residues. The CDR3 reads CASSLGLDRGQPQHF. In DNA form, the CDR3 reads TGTGCCAGCAGCTTAGGCTTGGACAGGGGTCAGCCCCAGCATTTT.

CDR3 nucleotide sequence: TGTGCCACCAGTGGACTCCCGAGCAACAATGAGCAGTTCTTC. As protein: CATSGLPSNNEQFF. The chain couples TRBV24-1 to TRBJ2-1; D unresolved. This CDR3 comprises 14 residues. Germline V gives CDR1 KGHDR, CDR2 SFDVKD. V dropped 5 bases and J dropped 5 bases, with 12 bases sitting between them.

This CDR3 reads CASSIDPLSTDTQYF. CDR3 in DNA: TGTGCCAGTAGTATAGACCCTCTGAGCACAGATACGCAGTATTTT. The chain combines TRBV19 with TRBJ2-3, with D unresolved. The CDR3 consists of 15 residues. Germline V gene lookup returns CDR1 LNHDA and CDR2 SQIVND (reference sequence). V lost 0 bases and J lost 0, with 7 bases in between.

The chain combines TRBV29-1 with TRBJ1-1; no firm D call. The V end lost 6 bases, the J end lost 3 bases, and 8 bases lay between the germline ends. CDR3 length equals 11 residues. The germline V gene has CDR1 SQVTM and CDR2 ANQGSEA. The CDR3 sequence: CSVWAHTEAFF. CDR3 bases: TGCAGCGTCTGGGCCCACACTGAAGCTTTCTTT.

The chain couples TRBV7-3 to TRBJ1-4; the D is unclear. Germline V CDR1 and CDR2: SGHTA, FQGTGA. The CDR3 covers 15 residues. Trimming took 5 bases from V and 0 from J, leaving 10 bases between them. This CDR3 reads CASSLFLATNEKLFF. DNA for the CDR3: TGTGCCAGCAGCCTCTTTCTTGCAACTAATGAAAAACTGTTTTTT.